These 2 T cell receptor beta chains were all obtained from the same sample, sequenced in a study of blood T cell repertoires in COVID-19 (dated by TCRdb to 2018 to 2021). Library preparation employed the immunoSEQ multiplex PCR assay. Imported from immuneACCESS, the table was reduced by TCRdb to in-frame sequences with V and J called. These copies leave out some clones; in studies compared against another copy, an unresolved V gene accounts for under half, and the cause of the remainder is not known. For this sample the table gives approximately 80,000 clones, of which about four fifths were detected only once. Around 40% of the sample goes to the ten largest clones. What was sequenced was peripheral blood. Every receptor here comes from a man older than 75 with acute or convalescent COVID-19.

The V call is TRBV29-1, the J call TRBJ2-2; 9 positions match TRBD1. The CDR3 loop spans 16 amino acids. The V gene end was trimmed by 0 bases and the J gene end by 4 bases; junction bases not matched to a gene: 6. In germline, CDR1 is SQVTM, CDR2 ANQGSEA. The CDR3 DNA reads TGCAGCGTTGAAGATATGGGACAGGGTGGCACCGGGGAGCTGTTTTTT. It codes for CSVEDMGQGGTGELFF.

Only a few counts were recorded for this clone. V and J are TRBV12-3 or TRBV12-4 and TRBJ1-6; D remains unclear. V shed 6 bases and J shed 8 bases, with 11 bases lying between them. There are 13 residues in the CDR3. CDR3 bases: TGTGCCAGCAGGCGGGGTAATCATTCACCCCTCCACTTT. Its protein is CASRRGNHSPLHF.